This TCR beta chain comes out of a study of T cell repertoires in cytomegalovirus infection. CDR3 length: 13 residues. Germline trimming cut 5 bases from V and 5 bases from J; bases unmatched to any gene: 5. General observations from the study: Dominant in the ex vivo response were TCR beta clonotypes restricted by HLA-C and specific for CMV.

This clonotype was observed a few times. No antigen is known for it. Using its own MiXCR run on the reads, TCRdb lists one record per CDR3 protein. The sample shows around 630,000 distinct CDR3 sequences, roughly 26% of them seen only once. The sample taken for sequencing was CD8+ T cells from PBMCs. The V gene is TRBV12-3 or TRBV12-4, the J gene TRBJ1-2; the match to TRBD1 covers 7 bases. This sequence was found in a human donor in good health (CMV status not recorded). Some clones in this sample may be carry-over from other donors' samples. The CDR3 here is CASSRDSSYGYTF. CDR3 DNA: TGTGCCAGCAGTCGGGACAGCTCGTATGGCTACACCTTC.